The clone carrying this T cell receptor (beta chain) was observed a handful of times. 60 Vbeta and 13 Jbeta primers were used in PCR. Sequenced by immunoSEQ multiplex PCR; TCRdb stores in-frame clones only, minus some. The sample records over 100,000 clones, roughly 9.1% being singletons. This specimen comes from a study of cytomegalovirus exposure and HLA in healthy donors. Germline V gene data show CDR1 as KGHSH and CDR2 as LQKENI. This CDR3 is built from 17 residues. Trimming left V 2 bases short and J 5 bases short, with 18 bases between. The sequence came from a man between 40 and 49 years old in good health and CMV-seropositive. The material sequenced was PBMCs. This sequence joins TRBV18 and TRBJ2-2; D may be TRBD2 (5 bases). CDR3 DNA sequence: TGTGCCAGCTCACCAGTCCAAATGAGACTATCGACCGGGGAGCTGTTTTTT. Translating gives CASSPVQMRLSTGELFF.